This entry features one T cell receptor (beta chain) sequence. Libraries were prepared by immunoSEQ multiplex PCR; TCRdb keeps only in-frame clonotypes and omits some of them. The sample has 87,000 or so clones, around 87% seen once. This sample was included in a study of blood T cell repertoires in COVID-19. About the study: T cells, B-cell-depleted T cells, or PBMCs provided the cDNA or gDNA that served as material.

V was pared by 3 bases and J by 3 bases, with 9 bases between. The CDR3 extends over 14 amino acids. Germline V lookup: CDR1 MNHEY, CDR2 SMNVEV (reference sequence). Source material: peripheral blood. The genes are TRBV27 and TRBJ1-3; D unclear. The origin of this receptor is a man between 35 and 55 years old with acute or convalescent COVID-19. The CDR3 DNA reads TGTGCCAGCAGTTTCGGCGGCGTTGGAAACACCATATATTTT. Translation: CASSFGGVGNTIYF.